The 3 T cell receptor beta chains listed next were all sequenced from one sample in a study of blood T cell repertoires in COVID-19. Assay used: immunoSEQ multiplex PCR; TCRdb lists only in-frame clones, some missing. The table shows 300,000 to 450,000 clones, with roughly nine tenths occurring only once. Sequencing used PBMCs or T cells enriched from blood (not recorded which). These receptors originate from a man aged 18 to 35 who had recovered from COVID-19.

The CDR3, as DNA: TGTGCCAGCAGCCCCAGCGGGAGGCCTAACACCGGGGAGCTGTTTTTT. This encodes CASSPSGRPNTGELFF. J is TRBJ2-2 and V is TRBV5-5; 9 nucleotides agree with TRBD2. Germline V gives CDR1 SGHKS, CDR2 YYEKEE (reference sequence). J lost 2 bases, V lost 4 bases, and 6 bases had no gene match. This CDR3 comprises 16 residues.

J is TRBJ1-2 and V is TRBV30, with D perhaps TRBD1 (5 bases). The V end was cut by 2 bases, the J end by 0 bases, with 13 bases between. The CDR3 covers 15 residues. Germline V gene sequence: CDR1 GTSNPN, CDR2 SVGIG (reference sequence). CDR3 coding DNA: TGTGCCTGGAGTTCACAGGCTATAGCTAACTATGGCTACACCTTC. Protein sequence: CAWSSQAIANYGYTF.

The chain combines TRBV6-5 with TRBJ1-1, with a tentative D call TRBD1 (6 bases). CDR1 is MNHEY, CDR2 SVGAGI, per germline. This CDR3 has 13 amino acids. Trimming shortened V by 0 bases and J by 8 bases, and 10 bases separated the two germline ends. CDR3 DNA sequence: TGTGCCAGCAGTTACTCGAGGACAGTGGAAGCTTTCTTT. It yields the protein CASSYSRTVEAFF.